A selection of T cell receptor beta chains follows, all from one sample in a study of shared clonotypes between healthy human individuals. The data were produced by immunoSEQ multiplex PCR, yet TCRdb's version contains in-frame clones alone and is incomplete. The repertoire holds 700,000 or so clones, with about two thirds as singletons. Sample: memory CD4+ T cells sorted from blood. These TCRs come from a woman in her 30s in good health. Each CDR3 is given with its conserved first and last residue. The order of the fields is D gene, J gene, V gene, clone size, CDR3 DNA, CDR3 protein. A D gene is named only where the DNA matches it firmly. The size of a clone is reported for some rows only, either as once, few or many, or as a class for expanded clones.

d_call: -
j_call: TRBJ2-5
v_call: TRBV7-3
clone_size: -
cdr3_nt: TGTGCCAGCAGCTCCCAGGACGGGACCCAGTACTTC
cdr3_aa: CASSSQDGTQYF

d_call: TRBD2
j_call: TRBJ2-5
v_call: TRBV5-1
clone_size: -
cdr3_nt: TGCGCCAGCAGAGCCTCACCGGGACTAGCGCAAGAGACCCAGTACTTC
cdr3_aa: CASRASPGLAQETQYF

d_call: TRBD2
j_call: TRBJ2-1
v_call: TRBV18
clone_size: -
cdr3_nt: TGTGCCAGCTCAGCTAGCGGGAGTAGTAATGAGCAGTTCTTC
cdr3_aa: CASSASGSSNEQFF

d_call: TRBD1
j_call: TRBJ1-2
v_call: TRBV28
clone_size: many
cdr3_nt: TGTGCCAGCACCGACAGGGCTGGCGGCTACACCTTC
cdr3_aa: CASTDRAGGYTF

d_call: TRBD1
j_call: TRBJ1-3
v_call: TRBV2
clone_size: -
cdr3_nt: TGTGCCAGCAGTCGGACAGGAAGAGGAAACACCATATATTTT
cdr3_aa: CASSRTGRGNTIYF

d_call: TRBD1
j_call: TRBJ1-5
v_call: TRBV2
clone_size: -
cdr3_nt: TGTGCCAGCACTCCGACAGGGGGCGGCAATCAGCCCCAGCATTTT
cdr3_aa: CASTPTGGGNQPQHF

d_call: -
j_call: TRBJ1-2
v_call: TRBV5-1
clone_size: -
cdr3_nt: TGCGCCAGCAGCTTGGAGGGGTATGGCTACACCTTC
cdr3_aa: CASSLEGYGYTF

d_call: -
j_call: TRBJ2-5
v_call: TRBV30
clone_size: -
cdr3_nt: TGTGCCTGGAGTGGAGGGTACGAGACCCAGTACTTC
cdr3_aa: CAWSGGYETQYF

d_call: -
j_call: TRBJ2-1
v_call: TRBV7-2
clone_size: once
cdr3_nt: TGTGCCAGCAGCTTATACAGGGGAGGGTACAATGAGCAGTTCTTC
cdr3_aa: CASSLYRGGYNEQFF

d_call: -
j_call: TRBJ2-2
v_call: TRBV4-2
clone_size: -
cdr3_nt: TGTGCCAGCAGCCAAGCATGGTATACCACCGGGGAGCTGTTTTTT
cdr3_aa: CASSQAWYTTGELFF

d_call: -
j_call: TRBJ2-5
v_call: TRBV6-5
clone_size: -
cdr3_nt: TGTGCCAGCAGTGTAATAGCGGTACAAGAGACCCAGTACTTC
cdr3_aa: CASSVIAVQETQYF

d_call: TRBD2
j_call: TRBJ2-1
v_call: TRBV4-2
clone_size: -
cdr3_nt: TGTGCCAGCAGCCAAGTCTGGGCCAGGACCGGGACTAGCGGGAGGGGGAGGAACAATGAGCAGTTCTTC
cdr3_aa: CASSQVWARTGTSGRGRNNEQFF

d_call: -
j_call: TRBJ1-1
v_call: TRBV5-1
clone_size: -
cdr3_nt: TGCGCCAGCAGCTTTGGGGGGCAAGCCACTGAAGCTTTCTTT
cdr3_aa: CASSFGGQATEAFF

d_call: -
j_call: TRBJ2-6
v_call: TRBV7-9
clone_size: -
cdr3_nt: TGTGCCAGCAGCCTCCTTCGGGACGGCCGCTCTGGGGCCAACGTCCTGACTTTC
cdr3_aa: CASSLLRDGRSGANVLTF

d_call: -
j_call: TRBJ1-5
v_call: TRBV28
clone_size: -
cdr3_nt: TGTGCCAGCAGTTACTGGACACCACCTCGCAATCAGCCCCAGCATTTT
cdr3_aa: CASSYWTPPRNQPQHF

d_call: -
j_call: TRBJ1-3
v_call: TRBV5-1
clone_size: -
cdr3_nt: TGCGCCAGCAGCTTGGACGGGCAGGCAATCTCTGGAAACACCATATATTTT
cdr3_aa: CASSLDGQAISGNTIYF

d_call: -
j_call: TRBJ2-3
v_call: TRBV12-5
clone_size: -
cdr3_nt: TGTGCTAGTGGTTTGCCAGGACTCACAGATACGCAGTATTTT
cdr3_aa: CASGLPGLTDTQYF

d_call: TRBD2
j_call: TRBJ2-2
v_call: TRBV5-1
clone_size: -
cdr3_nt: TGCGCCAGCAGCGACGGGACTAGCGAGTTCACCGGGGAGCTGTTTTTT
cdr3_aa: CASSDGTSEFTGELFF

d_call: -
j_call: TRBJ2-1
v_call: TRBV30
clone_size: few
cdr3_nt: TGTGCCTGGACCCCGGAGACCTTCAATGAGCAGTTCTTC
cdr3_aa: CAWTPETFNEQFF

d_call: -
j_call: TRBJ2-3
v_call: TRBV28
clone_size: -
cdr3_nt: TGTGCCAGCACCGAAGTACACACTAGCACAGATACGCAGTATTTT
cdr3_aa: CASTEVHTSTDTQYF

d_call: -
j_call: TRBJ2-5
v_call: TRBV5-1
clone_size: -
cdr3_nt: TGCGCCAGCAGCCTTGACCAAGAGACCCAGTACTTC
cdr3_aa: CASSLDQETQYF

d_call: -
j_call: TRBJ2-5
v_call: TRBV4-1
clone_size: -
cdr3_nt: TGCGCCAGCAGCCAAGGTGTGGGACAAGTGGGGGAGACCCAGTACTTC
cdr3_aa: CASSQGVGQVGETQYF

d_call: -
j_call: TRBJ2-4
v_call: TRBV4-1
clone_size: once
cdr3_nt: TGCGCCAGCAGCCAGTTTCCGGGGACACGGGATCTAGCCAAAAACATTCAGTACTTC
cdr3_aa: CASSQFPGTRDLAKNIQYF

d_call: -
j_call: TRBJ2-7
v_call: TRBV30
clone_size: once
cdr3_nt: TGTGCCTGGAGTGAAGGCGGGAACTACGAGCAGTACTTC
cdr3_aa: CAWSEGGNYEQYF

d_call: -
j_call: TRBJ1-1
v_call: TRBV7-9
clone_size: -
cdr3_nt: TGTGCCAGCAGCTTAGAAGAGGGATTGAGCACTGAAGCTTTCTTT
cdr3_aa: CASSLEEGLSTEAFF

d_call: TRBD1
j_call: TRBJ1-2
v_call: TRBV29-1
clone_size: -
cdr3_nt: TGCAGCGTTGGACAGGGTGGCTACACCTTC
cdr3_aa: CSVGQGGYTF

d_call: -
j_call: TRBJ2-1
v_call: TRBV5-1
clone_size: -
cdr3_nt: TGCGCCAGCAGCAAGGACTACTCCTACAATGAGCAGTTCTTC
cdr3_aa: CASSKDYSYNEQFF